Sequencing of this T cell receptor (beta chain) was carried out in a study of response to subunit inactivated influenza vaccine. A few counts support this clonotype. CDR1 and CDR2 (germline): SGHVS, FNYEAQ. The trim removed 5 bases at V and 0 bases at J, leaving 9 bases unmatched. This CDR3 is built from 17 residues. MiXCR, run by TCRdb on the RT-PCR reads, gives a single entry per CDR3 protein. This table holds some 640,000 distinct CDR3 sequences, about 15% found once. The rearrangement links TRBV7-6 to TRBJ2-1; 8 nucleotides agree with TRBD1. This TCR was sampled from a man aged 50 or older who received an inactivated influenza vaccine. Sequencing used PBMCs from blood, obtained less than 15 days before vaccination. As DNA, the CDR3 is TGTGCCAGCAGCCCAATTGACAGGGGCAGCTCCTACAATGAGCAGTTCTTC. It is translated as CASSPIDRGSSYNEQFF. Complete variable domain (other parts from reference TRBV7-6 and TRBJ2-1): GAGVSQSPRYKVTKRGQDVALRCDPISGHVSLYWYRQALGQGPEFLTYFNYEAQQDKSGLPNDRFSAERPEGSISTLTIQRTEQRDSAMYRCASSPIDRGSSYNEQFFGPGTRLTVL.